The next 20 T cell receptor beta chains were all read from a single sample in a study of beta chain features in type 1 diabetes. Since all of the isolated RNA was reverse transcribed, expressed TCRB transcripts were what got sequenced. Sequencing was performed with immunoSEQ multiplex PCR; in TCRdb, only in-frame clones are kept and a portion is missing. Found here are 350,000 to 400,000 clones, less than 15% of them singletons; the top ten hold approximately 0.02%. The specimen was naive CD4+ T cells from blood. These TCRs come from a woman aged 18-35 years in good health.

The chain combines TRBV14 with TRBJ2-5; 15 bases fit TRBD2. The CDR3 runs to 18 residues. V lost 2 bases, J lost 5 bases, and 9 bases stayed unmatched. Looked up from germline, CDR1 is SGHDN and CDR2 is FVKESK. CDR3 residues: CASSQTGLAGGWGETQYF. The CDR3 bases are TGTGCCAGCAGCCAAACGGGACTAGCGGGAGGCTGGGGTGAGACCCAGTACTTC.

The chain is built from TRBV5-6 and TRBJ2-5, with D possibly TRBD1 on 6 matching bases. Germline V gene lookup returns CDR1 SGHDT and CDR2 YYEEEE. The CDR3 covers 14 residues. V lost 4 bases and J 4 bases, leaving 14 bases between the germline ends. CDR3 amino acids: CASSQQGMGETQYF. The CDR3 DNA follows: TGTGCCAGCAGCCAGCAGGGGATGGGAGAGACCCAGTACTTC. Complete variable domain (other parts from reference TRBV5-6 and TRBJ2-5): DAGVTQSPTHLIKTRGQQVTLRCSPKSGHDTVSWYQQALGQGPQFIFQYYEEEERQRGNFPDRFSGHQFPNYSSELNVNALLLGDSALYLCASSQQGMGETQYFGPGTRLLVL.

The CDR3 protein is CASSYSAGAGNTIYF. In DNA, the CDR3 is TGTGCCAGCAGTTACTCCGCAGGGGCGGGAAACACCATATATTTT. The chain couples TRBV6-5 to TRBJ1-3; maybe TRBD1 (6 bases). CDR1 and CDR2 (germline): MNHEY, SVGAGI. V shed 0 bases and J shed 4 bases, with 10 bases lying between them. The CDR3 covers 15 residues.

This clone showed up just a few times. V usage is TRBV11-2 and J usage is TRBJ2-3, with 9 nucleotides matching TRBD2. Germline CDR1 and CDR2: SGHAT and FQNNGV. The CDR3 totals 18 residues. V shed 3 bases, J shed 0 bases, and the junction held 10 bases outside the gene matches. The CDR3 DNA is TGTGCCAGCAGCTTGGGAACTAGCGGGCTCATTAGCACAGATACGCAGTATTTT. This encodes CASSLGTSGLISTDTQYF.

This clone was counted only a few times. This rearrangement joins TRBV4-1 to TRBJ2-7; no clear D. The V end lost 1 base, the J end lost 2 bases, and 12 bases lay between the germline ends. The CDR3 sequence is 15 residues long. CDR1 and CDR2 from the germline V gene are MGHRA and YSYEKL. In DNA form, the CDR3 reads TGCGCCAGCAGCCAAGGCCCGGAGCCACCCTACGAGCAGTACTTC. Its protein is CASSQGPEPPYEQYF.

This rearrangement joins TRBV7-2 to TRBJ2-5, with D possibly being TRBD2 (5 bases). There are 16 residues in the CDR3. Trimming pared 1 base from V and 4 bases from J, leaving 16 bases between. Germline V CDR1 and CDR2: SGHTA, FQGNSA. In DNA, the CDR3 is TGTGCCAGCAGCTTAGTCGAAGGGAGTAGGAGAGAGACCCAGTACTTC. It codes for CASSLVEGSRRETQYF.

The rearrangement uses TRBV5-6 and TRBJ1-3; unclear D gene. CDR3 length: 12 amino acids. The germline V gene encodes CDR1 SGHDT and CDR2 YYEEEE. Trimming pared 0 bases from V and 10 bases from J, leaving 8 bases between. The CDR3 DNA reads as TGTGCCAGCAGCTTGGGCCCACGGACCATATATTTT. Its translation is CASSLGPRTIYF.

This clone was seen only a few times. The chain is built from TRBV6-6 and TRBJ2-4, with 7 bases fitting TRBD1. V lost 10 bases, J lost 7 bases, and 10 bases stayed unmatched. Germline CDR1 reads MNHNY; CDR2 reads SVGAGI (reference sequence). The CDR3 has 13 amino acids. The CDR3 DNA reads as TGTGCCACCACGGTCAGGGGGTGGAACATTCAGTACTTC. It is translated as CATTVRGWNIQYF.

This clone has just a few counts. V gene TRBV14 combines with J gene TRBJ2-7; perhaps TRBD2 as D (7 bases). Trimming took off 1 base at V and 5 bases at J, with 15 bases between the two ends. The germline CDR1 and CDR2 sequences are SGHDN and FVKESK. CDR3 length: 15 amino acids. This CDR3 is CASSQGFGGGNEQYF. The CDR3 DNA reads as TGTGCCAGCAGCCAAGGGTTCGGCGGGGGCAACGAGCAGTACTTC.

The V gene is TRBV6-5, the J gene TRBJ1-4; D remains ambiguous. CDR1 MNHEY and CDR2 SVGAGI come from the germline V gene. This CDR3 has 16 residues. V lost 0 bases and J lost 3, with 11 bases in between. The CDR3 sequence: CASSYSRVRANEKLFF. In DNA, the CDR3 is TGTGCCAGCAGTTACTCCCGCGTTCGAGCTAATGAAAAACTGTTTTTT.

This clone was counted between two and nine times. This chain joins TRBV29-1 and TRBJ1-5, with TRBD1 identical over 12 bases. The germline gives CDR1 SQVTM, CDR2 ANQGSEA. The junction had 15 bases not matched to a gene; V was cut back by 5 bases and J by 1 base. This CDR3 is built from 19 residues. CDR3 DNA sequence: TGCAGCGTTTCTACTCAGCCGGGACAGGGGGCTAAGAGCAATCAGCCCCAGCATTTT. Translated: CSVSTQPGQGAKSNQPQHF.

The CDR3 coding sequence is TGTGCCAGCAGTGCTCCACTAGCGGGAGTAGCATACAATGAGCAGTTCTTC. Amino acid sequence: CASSAPLAGVAYNEQFF. V usage is TRBV27 and J usage is TRBJ2-1; 11 positions agree with TRBD2. This CDR3 has 17 amino acids. Germline V gives CDR1 MNHEY, CDR2 SMNVEV (reference sequence). Trimming at V came to 5 bases and at J to 4 bases, leaving 10 bases not matched to a gene.

The V gene is TRBV11-2, the J gene TRBJ2-7; TRBD1 matches at 9 bases. V was clipped by 3 bases and J by 6 bases; unmatched bases: 6. There are 14 residues in the CDR3. Germline V gives CDR1 SGHAT, CDR2 FQNNGV. The CDR3 nucleotides are TGTGCCAGCAGCTTGGGACAGGGTGTCGGCGAGCAGTACTTC. Encoded protein: CASSLGQGVGEQYF.

This clone was recorded a few times. V is TRBV4-3 and J is TRBJ2-7, with a weak D call TRBD1 (6 bases). Trimming removed 4 bases at V and 5 bases at J, with 15 bases between. Germline V gives CDR1 LGHNA, CDR2 YSLEER. The CDR3 extends over 14 amino acids. CDR3 bases: TGCGCCAGCAGCCCTATGGGACAACAGGACGAGCAGTACTTC. Translated: CASSPMGQQDEQYF.

The chain carries TRBV2 and TRBJ2-5; TRBD2 matches 15 bases. The CDR3 contains 15 residues. From germline, CDR1 is SNHLY and CDR2 FYNNEI. The ends lost 8 bases at V and 1 base at J; junction bases unmatched: 2. CDR3: CASPGLAGGQETQYF. DNA of the CDR3: TGTGCCAGCCCGGGACTAGCGGGGGGCCAAGAGACCCAGTACTTC. Looking up the rest from reference TRBV2 and TRBJ2-5 gives the full variable domain: EPEVTQTPSHQVTQMGQEVILRCVPISNHLYFYWYRQILGQKVEFLVSFYNNEISEKSEIFDDQFSVERPDGSNFTLKIRSTKLEDSAMYFCASPGLAGGQETQYFGPGTRLLVL.

The chain is built from TRBV29-1 and TRBJ2-5; D is ambiguous. V was cut by 3 bases and J by 1 base, with 15 bases left in between. Germline loops: CDR1 SQVTM, CDR2 ANQGSEA. This CDR3 contains 15 residues. DNA for the CDR3: TGCAGCGTTGATATAGATCGAAACGTCCAAGAGACCCAGTACTTC. Protein: CSVDIDRNVQETQYF.

This sequence joins TRBV7-9 and TRBJ1-1; tentatively, D is TRBD1 (6 bases). There are 13 residues in the CDR3. Germline CDR1 is SEHNR and CDR2 is FQNEAQ (reference sequence). Deletions cut 3 bases from V and 5 bases from J, with 10 bases between. The CDR3: CASSLAQGTEAFF. The CDR3 DNA reads as TGTGCCAGCAGCTTGGCCCAGGGGACTGAAGCTTTCTTT. The full variable domain, rest sourced from reference TRBV7-9 and TRBJ1-1, is DTGVSQNPRHKITKRGQNVTFRCDPISEHNRLYWYRQTLGQGPEFLTYFQNEAQLEKSRLLSDRFSAERPKGSFSTLEIQRTEQGDSAMYLCASSLAQGTEAFFGQGTRLTVV.

The CDR3 DNA reads as TGTGCCAGCAGCTCCATGACAGTCAGCCACGAGCAGTACTTC. Protein: CASSSMTVSHEQYF. The chain is built from TRBV5-6 and TRBJ2-7; maybe TRBD1 (5 bases). Trimming pared 3 bases from V and 5 bases from J, leaving 15 bases between. Looked up from germline, CDR1 is SGHDT and CDR2 is YYEEEE. The CDR3 spans 14 residues.

The V gene is TRBV5-4, the J gene TRBJ2-2, with 9 bases matching TRBD2. Unmatched junction bases numbered 6, after V lost 4 bases and J lost 2 bases. This CDR3 spans 16 amino acids. The germline V gene has CDR1 SGHNT and CDR2 YYREEE (reference sequence). In DNA, the CDR3 is TGTGCCAGCAGCCCACCTAGCGGGATTAACACCGGGGAGCTGTTTTTT. This translates into CASSPPSGINTGELFF.

The chain carries TRBV9 and TRBJ2-3; perhaps TRBD2 as D (6 bases). Germline V gene data show CDR1 as SGDLS and CDR2 as YYNGEE. The CDR3 length is 16 residues. V was cut by 0 bases and J by 2 bases, with 13 bases left in between. CDR3 sequence: CASSVGNSGYTDTQYF. The CDR3 nucleotides are TGTGCCAGCAGCGTAGGGAATAGCGGCTACACAGATACGCAGTATTTT. The full variable domain, completed using reference TRBV9 and TRBJ2-3, is DSGVTQTPKHLITATGQRVTLRCSPRSGDLSVYWYQQSLDQGLQFLIQYYNGEERAKGNILERFSAQQFPDLHSELNLSSLELGDSALYFCASSVGNSGYTDTQYFGPGTRLTVL.